This TCR beta chain was profiled in a study of OX40 agonist ivuxolimab in advanced cancers. About the research overall: The dose-escalation group included hepatocellular carcinoma, melanoma, renal cell carcinoma and head and neck cancer. Checkpoint inhibitors had been given previously to 40% of patients. Findings of the study overall: The study observed clonal expansion of CD4+ and CD8+ blood T cells by week 6 at 0.1 to 3.0 mg/kg.

Worth noting for this clone: The antigen is not known.

Trimming removed 5 bases from V and 5 bases from J, with 18 bases in between. The CDR3 loop spans 15 amino acids. Germline CDR1 reads LNHDA; CDR2 reads SQIVND (reference sequence). Method: immunoSEQ multiplex PCR; TCRdb's copy keeps in-frame clones and lacks some. Of fewer than 80,000 clones in the sample, 83% are singletons; the top ten hold about 3.2%. On cycle 4 day 1 and cycle 7 day 1, as well as at baseline, blood was sampled. The clonotype comes from an adult with an advanced solid tumor such as melanoma, head and neck, liver or kidney cancer. The sequenced sample was CD4+ or CD8+ T cells sorted from blood, obtained in a trial of the OX40 agonist ivuxolimab. The V gene is TRBV19, the J gene TRBJ1-1, with D perhaps matching TRBD1 (5 bases). The CDR3 bases are TGTGCCAGTAGTCCGAGTGGGACCGTTAATACTGAAGCTTTCTTT. Residues: CASSPSGTVNTEAFF.